A single sample is the source of the 17 T cell receptor beta chains below, sequenced in a study of PD-L1 blockade in urothelial cancer (dated by TCRdb to about 2017). Per the publication, the time point label means: peripheral blood 6 weeks after treatment start. Library method: the immunoSEQ multiplex PCR assay. TCRdb took over this immuneACCESS table, retaining in-frame rearrangements with V and J assigned. Such tables are incomplete; in checked studies, under half of the missing clones stem from an unresolved V gene, and the remainder is unexplained. The sample table holds some 41,000 clones, of which approximately 81% were seen once. The ten most abundant clones make up 2.6% of the sample. Sequenced material: PBMCs, taken around atezolizumab (anti-PD-L1) treatment. The receptors were sampled from a man in his 70s with urothelial cancer.

The gene calls are TRBV7-2 and TRBJ1-2, with TRBD1 identical over 10 bases. CDR1 is SGHTA, CDR2 FQGNSA, per germline. The CDR3 runs to 16 residues. V was pared by 4 bases and J by 4 bases, with 9 bases of the junction left unmatched. The CDR3 reads CASSSSPGTGVYGYTF. As DNA, the CDR3 is TGTGCCAGCAGCTCGAGTCCCGGGACAGGGGTCTATGGCTACACCTTC.

V and J are TRBV11-2 and TRBJ1-4; unclear D gene. CDR1 SGHAT and CDR2 FQNNGV come from the germline V gene. Trimming shortened V by 5 bases and J by 8 bases, and 15 bases separated the two germline ends. The CDR3 has 14 residues. The CDR3 nucleotides are TGTGCCAGCAGCCACGAGGCGGGGTCCGAAAAACTGTTTTTT. This translates into CASSHEAGSEKLFF.

The CDR3 is CASSFISPDTIYF. CDR3 DNA sequence: TGTGCCAGCAGCTTCATTTCCCCGGACACCATATATTTT. The rearrangement uses TRBV7-2 and TRBJ1-3, with no clear D. The V end lost 3 bases, the J end lost 8 bases, and 11 bases lay between the germline ends. The CDR3 runs 13 residues. Germline lookup yields CDR1 SGHTA and CDR2 FQGNSA.

J is TRBJ2-3 and V is TRBV19; 12 bases line up with TRBD2. The trim removed 6 bases at V and 3 bases at J, leaving 4 bases unmatched. This CDR3 comprises 15 residues. Germline loops: CDR1 LNHDA, CDR2 SQIVND (reference sequence). The CDR3 region is CASSPGLAGTDTQYF. The CDR3 nucleotides read TGTGCCAGTAGCCCTGGACTAGCGGGAACAGATACGCAGTATTTT.

J is TRBJ1-3 and V is TRBV7-9; no reliable D call. This CDR3 region has 14 residues. V was clipped by 4 bases and J by 0 bases, with 7 bases between them. Germline-derived CDR1 and CDR2 are SEHNR and FQNEAQ (reference sequence). The CDR3 loop is CASSSRDSGNTIYF. The CDR3 nucleotides read TGTGCCAGCAGCTCACGGGACTCTGGAAACACCATATATTTT.

The rearrangement links TRBV5-1 to TRBJ1-1; 9 bases are shared with TRBD1. The CDR3 spans 14 residues. From germline, CDR1 is SGHRS and CDR2 YFSETQ. The V gene end was trimmed by 4 bases and the J gene end by 4 bases; junction bases not matched to a gene: 5. CDR3 sequence (DNA): TGCGCCAGCAGCCGGGGACAGGGTGGCACTGAAGCTTTCTTT. Its translation: CASSRGQGGTEAFF.

This chain links TRBV28 with TRBJ2-3, with 8 bases lining up with TRBD2. This CDR3 is 16 amino acids long. CDR1 is MDHEN and CDR2 is SYDVKM in the germline V gene. Trimming cost V 3 bases and J 3 bases; bases outside gene matches: 8. The CDR3 DNA reads TGTGCCAGCAGTTTGGGCGTCGGGAGGGTAACAGATACGCAGTATTTT. It translates to CASSLGVGRVTDTQYF.

The chain combines TRBV19 with TRBJ2-1; D is perhaps TRBD2 (6 bases). Trimming pared 6 bases from V and 8 bases from J, leaving 23 bases between. In germline, CDR1 is LNHDA, CDR2 SQIVND (reference sequence). CDR3 size: 16 residues. CDR3 loop: CASSPFLGGSGHEQFF. In DNA form, the CDR3 reads TGTGCCAGTAGCCCCTTCCTAGGCGGTAGCGGCCATGAGCAGTTCTTC. The entire variable domain, with the rest obtained from reference TRBV19 and TRBJ2-1, is as follows: DGGITQSPKYLFRKEGQNVTLSCEQNLNHDAMYWYRQDPGQGLRLIYYSQIVNDFQKGDIAEGYSVSREKKESFPLTVTSAQKNPTAFYLCASSPFLGGSGHEQFFGPGTRLTVL.

The V gene is TRBV5-1, the J gene TRBJ2-5; D is ambiguous. Germline values: CDR1 SGHRS, CDR2 YFSETQ. Trimming stripped 2 bases from V and 3 bases from J, with 8 bases between. This CDR3 has 13 residues. The CDR3 here is CASSFSAEETQYF. The CDR3 nucleotides read TGCGCCAGCAGCTTTTCGGCGGAAGAGACCCAGTACTTC.

The chain employs TRBV7-2 and TRBJ2-5; 7 nucleotides line up with TRBD1. The CDR3 sequence is 13 residues long. Germline lookup yields CDR1 SGHTA and CDR2 FQGNSA. Losses at the gene ends were 7 bases for V and 5 bases for J; bases not matched to a gene: 7. The CDR3 reads CASTLTGVETQYF. CDR3 bases: TGTGCCAGCACCCTAACAGGGGTCGAGACCCAGTACTTC.

The chain joins TRBV6-6 to TRBJ1-5, with D unclear. This CDR3 spans 16 amino acids. Trimming shortened V by 2 bases and J by 2 bases, and 13 bases separated the two germline ends. Germline loops: CDR1 MNHNY, CDR2 SVGAGI (reference sequence). CDR3 nucleotide sequence: TGTGCCAGCAGTTACGACGGGTCACGAGGCAATCAGCCCCAGCATTTT. Protein sequence: CASSYDGSRGNQPQHF.

The V call is TRBV11-2, the J call TRBJ1-2; possibly TRBD1 for D (5 bases). CDR3 length: 14 residues. Germline V CDR1 and CDR2: SGHAT, FQNNGV. V was shortened by 7 bases and J by 1 base, with 13 bases between the two germline ends. CDR3 region: CASTSAGGNYGYTF. DNA for the CDR3: TGTGCCAGCACCTCGGCGGGGGGTAACTATGGCTACACCTTC.

This chain connects TRBV11-2 to TRBJ2-3, with TRBD1 identical over 9 bases. CDR3 length equals 14 residues. The germline gives CDR1 SGHAT, CDR2 FQNNGV. Trimming removed 1 base from V and 5 bases from J; junction bases left unmatched: 1. The CDR3, as DNA: TGTGCCAGCAGCTTAGGGACAGGGGAAGATACGCAGTATTTT. Amino acids: CASSLGTGEDTQYF.

The chain combines TRBV10-1 with TRBJ1-4; D is perhaps TRBD1 (6 bases). V was cut by 3 bases and J by 7 bases, with 18 bases left in between. Germline V CDR1 and CDR2: WNHNN, SYGVQD (reference sequence). This CDR3 is 16 amino acids long. CDR3 amino acids: CASSEGAQGWSEKLFF. The CDR3 DNA follows: TGCGCCAGCAGTGAAGGGGCACAGGGCTGGAGTGAAAAACTGTTTTTT.

The rearrangement links TRBV6-1 to TRBJ2-2; 7 bases are shared with TRBD1. The CDR3 covers 15 residues. Germline V gene lookup returns CDR1 MNHNS and CDR2 SASEGT. With V trimmed by 7 bases and J by 5 bases, 10 bases remained unmatched. This CDR3 is CASKGEGALTGELFF. The CDR3 bases are TGTGCCAGCAAGGGAGAGGGGGCTTTGACCGGGGAGCTGTTTTTT.

The DNA for the CDR3 is TGTGCCAGCAGCCGGACCCGGGAAAGTCACAATGAGCAGTTCTTC. Translated, it gives CASSRTRESHNEQFF. The rearrangement uses TRBV5-4 and TRBJ2-1; maybe TRBD2 (5 bases). CDR1 SGHNT and CDR2 YYREEE come from the germline V gene (reference sequence). The CDR3 contains 15 residues. Deletions cut 4 bases from V and 5 bases from J, with 16 bases between.

The chain is built from TRBV6-1 and TRBJ2-1, with D perhaps TRBD2 (6 bases). Deletions cut 7 bases from V and 4 bases from J, with 17 bases between. The germline CDR1 and CDR2 sequences are MNHNS and SASEGT. The CDR3 is 15 residues long. CDR3 in amino acids: CASTVAAGLYNEQFF. As DNA, the CDR3 is TGTGCCAGCACGGTGGCGGCGGGGCTTTACAATGAGCAGTTCTTC.